The clone carrying this TCR beta chain was counted many times. TCRdb re-derived calls from the RT-PCR reads in MiXCR, one entry per CDR3 protein. The table shows about 700,000 distinct CDR3 sequences, with approximately 14% occurring only once. The CDR3 extends over 12 amino acids. V was clipped by 4 bases and J by 6 bases, with 13 bases between them. Looked up from germline, CDR1 is DFQATT and CDR2 is SNEGSKA (reference sequence). Material: memory CD4+ T cells from blood. The chain recombines TRBV20-1 with TRBJ2-7; perhaps D is TRBD1 or TRBD2 (5 bases each). The source is a female donor in good health, serving as a healthy control. CDR3 nucleotide sequence: TGCAGTGCTACCCGGGGTGGGGGCGAGCAGTACTTC. Its protein product is CSATRGGGEQYF.